This T cell receptor beta chain is drawn from a study of blood T cell repertoires in COVID-19. Comments on this clone: Other DNA sequences in this specimen translate into the identical CDR3.

V was clipped by 5 bases and J by 7 bases; unmatched bases: 4. This CDR3 has 13 residues. Participant age was about 18 to 89 years, and participants resided in around 24 US areas. Measured with immunoSEQ multiplex PCR; TCRdb has only the in-frame clones, and not every one. The data show hundreds of thousands of clones, 85% to 90% seen once. The chain couples TRBV12-3 or TRBV12-4 to TRBJ1-1; 10 bases line up with TRBD1. This receptor was taken from a young woman who had recovered from COVID-19. Sequencing used PBMCs or T cells enriched from blood (not recorded which). This CDR3 is CASSRQGASEAFF. In nucleotides, the CDR3 is TGTGCCAGCAGTCGACAGGGGGCTAGTGAAGCTTTCTTT.